The source of this TCR beta chain is a study of blood T cell repertoires in COVID-19. The V segment lost 0 bases and the J segment 4 bases; nucleotides outside the gene matches: 9. Germline CDR1 SGDLS, CDR2 YYNGEE. The CDR3 runs to 17 residues. As processed by the authors: For nucleated cells, counts were estimated from reference gene primer amplification. The table came from immunoSEQ multiplex PCR; TCRdb's copy has only in-frame clones and leaves some out. D and trimming come from the DNA, and the V and J calls and clone size come from that table. The repertoire consists of roughly 350,000 clones, with roughly 90% occurring once and the leading ten covering around 20%.

The sequence was collected from a woman aged 25-40 years who had recovered from COVID-19. V usage is TRBV9 and J usage is TRBJ2-1, with TRBD2 identical over 8 bases. The sequencing sample was made of PBMCs or T cells enriched from blood (not recorded which). CDR3 loop: CASSVVGGLAGYNEQFF. For the CDR3, the DNA is TGTGCCAGCAGCGTAGTCGGGGGGCTAGCGGGTTACAATGAGCAGTTCTTC.